The entry below gives a single T cell receptor (beta chain) sequence along with its context. These data are taken from a study of blood T cell repertoires in COVID-19. Study in general: COVID-19 samples from acute and convalescent phases originated in the United States, Italy and Spain. Sample material is recorded as cDNA or gDNA derived from T cells, B-cell-depleted T cells, or PBMCs.

Study processing details: Amplifying reference gene primers gave estimates of nucleated cell counts. Libraries were prepared by immunoSEQ multiplex PCR; TCRdb keeps only in-frame clonotypes and omits some of them. Clone size and V and J calls were adopted from that table, with D and trimming inferred from the DNA. Here the sample spans 25,000 to 35,000 clones, about 92% being singletons. CDR1 is LNHDA, CDR2 SQIVND, per germline (reference sequence). Trimming left V 4 bases short and J 2 bases short, with 18 bases between. The CDR3 spans 17 residues. This TCR came from a man in his fifties with active COVID-19. Input material: peripheral blood. The chain joins TRBV19 to TRBJ1-5; no reliable D call. The CDR3 sequence is CASSTLYAGRGNQPQHF. As DNA, the CDR3 is TGTGCCAGTAGTACCCTGTACGCGGGTAGAGGCAATCAGCCCCAGCATTTT.